The 26 T cell receptor beta chains below all came from one sample that was sequenced in a study of long-term antiretroviral therapy in people with HIV. Version v3.0 of the immunoSEQ assay ran at survey level. Assay used: immunoSEQ multiplex PCR; TCRdb lists only in-frame clones, some missing. Of tens of thousands of clones in the sample, 70% to 90% were seen once. Sequences were derived from unsorted PBMCs, sampled around 2.7 years after starting antiretroviral therapy. The receptors were sampled from a woman in her forties or fifties with HIV.

The chain combines TRBV4-1 with TRBJ1-2; TRBD1 matches at 7 bases. CDR1 MGHRA and CDR2 YSYEKL come from the germline V gene. The CDR3 totals 16 residues. V shed 1 base, J shed 2 bases, and the junction held 7 bases outside the gene matches. The CDR3 sequence is CASSQGGQDSNYGYTF. DNA for the CDR3: TGCGCCAGCAGCCAAGGTGGACAGGATTCCAACTATGGCTACACCTTC.

Details on this clone: At one end, the junction sequence differs from germline, possibly due to a read error. The V gene is TRBV7-9, the J gene TRBJ2-5; no firm D call. The CDR3 is 14 amino acids. Germline loops: CDR1 SEHNR, CDR2 FQNEAQ (reference sequence). The CDR3 DNA reads TGTGCCAGCAGTTTAGTGGTCTTGCAAGAGACCCAGTACTTC. Translated, it gives CASSLVVLQETQYF.

This clone was detected once. The chain employs TRBV4-3 and TRBJ1-1; TRBD1 might be the D (6 bases). Germline V CDR1 and CDR2: LGHNA, YSLEER. V lost 0 bases and J 6 bases, leaving 17 bases between the germline ends. The CDR3 contains 16 residues. The CDR3 DNA sequence: TGCGCCAGCAGCCAAGATCTGGACAGTCGGGGCGCTGAAGCTTTCTTT. Its protein is CASSQDLDSRGAEAFF.

This clone was seen just once. V and J are TRBV18 and TRBJ1-4; D call uncertain. The germline V gene encodes CDR1 KGHSH and CDR2 LQKENI. The CDR3 has 15 amino acids. V was trimmed by 3 bases and J by 0 bases, leaving 8 bases between them. CDR3 protein: CASSPRDATNEKLFF. In nucleotides, the CDR3 is TGTGCCAGCTCACCTAGGGATGCAACTAATGAAAAACTGTTTTTT.

This chain uses TRBV9 with TRBJ2-1, with 11 bases fitting TRBD2. The trim removed 3 bases at V and 8 bases at J, leaving 7 bases unmatched. From germline, CDR1 is SGDLS and CDR2 YYNGEE. The CDR3 spans 15 residues. The CDR3 spells CASSGSGRASDEQFF. In DNA form, the CDR3 reads TGTGCCAGCAGCGGTAGCGGGAGGGCCAGCGATGAGCAGTTCTTC.

V gene TRBV4-1 combines with J gene TRBJ2-3; D ambiguous. There are 14 residues in the CDR3. The V end lost 5 bases, the J end lost 4 bases, and 13 bases lay between the germline ends. The V gene's germline CDR1 is MGHRA and CDR2 YSYEKL. The DNA of the CDR3 is TGCGCCAGCAGCTCTTCGACATACCCAGATACGCAGTATTTT. Encoded protein: CASSSSTYPDTQYF.

This chain uses TRBV7-6 with TRBJ2-5, with D unresolved. Trimming shortened V by 1 base and J by 9 bases, and 9 bases separated the two germline ends. CDR1 is SGHVS, CDR2 FNYEAQ, per germline. This CDR3 comprises 12 residues. The CDR3 reads CASSLGYFPQYF. The CDR3 DNA follows: TGTGCCAGCAGCTTAGGGTACTTTCCCCAGTACTTC. The whole variable domain, filled in from reference TRBV7-6 and TRBJ2-5, reads GAGVSQSPRYKVTKRGQDVALRCDPISGHVSLYWYRQALGQGPEFLTYFNYEAQQDKSGLPNDRFSAERPEGSISTLTIQRTEQRDSAMYRCASSLGYFPQYFGPGTRLLVL.

The chain is built from TRBV7-9 and TRBJ2-3, with 10 bases aligning to TRBD2. The germline gives CDR1 SEHNR, CDR2 FQNEAQ (reference sequence). This CDR3 is 16 amino acids long. The ends lost 1 base at V and 5 bases at J; junction bases unmatched: 6. CDR3 protein: CASSLEASGRIDTQYF. Written as DNA, the CDR3 is TGTGCCAGCAGCTTAGAGGCTAGCGGGAGAATAGATACGCAGTATTTT.

V gene TRBV7-2 combines with J gene TRBJ2-5; D gene unclear. This CDR3 contains 12 residues. The V gene lost 4 bases and the J gene lost 5 bases, with 8 bases spanning the gap. Germline values: CDR1 SGHTA, CDR2 FQGNSA. CDR3 residues: CASSSPAETQYF. The DNA for the CDR3 is TGTGCCAGCAGCTCACCCGCCGAGACCCAGTACTTC.

This clone was detected once. The chain couples TRBV7-3 to TRBJ2-1; TRBD2 matches at 13 bases. The CDR3 has 17 residues. Germline V CDR1 and CDR2: SGHTA, FQGTGA. The ends lost 4 bases at V and 6 bases at J; junction bases unmatched: 9. The CDR3 nucleotides are TGTGCCAGCAGCTCGAGACCCGGACTAGCGGGAGCCAATGAGCAGTTCTTC. Its protein product is CASSSRPGLAGANEQFF.

The chain combines TRBV6-5 with TRBJ2-7; TRBD1 might be the D (5 bases). The CDR3 has 12 residues. CDR1 and CDR2 from the germline V gene are MNHEY and SVGAGI. Trimming pared 0 bases from V and 5 bases from J, leaving 5 bases between. The CDR3 DNA reads TGTGCCAGCAGTTACTCGGGGCACGAGCAGTACTTC. It translates to CASSYSGHEQYF.

The rearrangement joins TRBV4-3 to TRBJ2-7, with no clear D. The CDR3 is 13 residues long. The V gene's germline CDR1 is LGHNA and CDR2 YSLEER. Trimming pared 4 bases from V and 3 bases from J, leaving 10 bases between. The CDR3 region has the DNA TGCGCCAGCAGCCTAGACAAGAGCTACGAGCAGTACTTC. It codes for CASSLDKSYEQYF.

The chain couples TRBV30 to TRBJ2-3, with TRBD1 identical over 7 bases. Germline-derived CDR1 and CDR2 are GTSNPN and SVGIG (reference sequence). This CDR3 region has 12 residues. V trimming: 7 bases; J trimming: 4 bases; junction bases outside the gene matches: 5. The CDR3 DNA is TGTGCCTTGGGACAGTCCGCAGATACGCAGTATTTT. Protein: CALGQSADTQYF. The full variable domain, in which reference TRBV30 and TRBJ2-3 provide the parts outside the CDR3, is SQTIHQWPATLVQPVGSPLSLECTVEGTSNPNLYWYRQAAGRGLQLLFYSVGIGQISSEVPQNLSASRPQDRQFILSSKKLLLSDSGFYLCALGQSADTQYFGPGTRLTVL.

This clone was detected only a few times. This chain links TRBV27 with TRBJ1-5, with TRBD1 matching 8 bases. CDR3 length: 14 residues. Germline V gene data show CDR1 as MNHEY and CDR2 as SMNVEV (reference sequence). V lost 6 bases to trimming and J lost 4 bases; unmatched junction nucleotides: 5. CDR3 DNA: TGTGCCAGCAGAGGACAGGGCTGGAATCAGCCCCAGCATTTT. Its protein is CASRGQGWNQPQHF.

The chain recombines TRBV29-1 with TRBJ2-1; 9 bases align to TRBD2. Germline CDR1 reads SQVTM; CDR2 reads ANQGSEA. Trimming removed 4 bases from V and 8 bases from J; junction bases left unmatched: 18. The length of the CDR3 is 17 residues. CDR3 nucleotide sequence: TGCAGCGTTGTATGGCTAGCGGGATCTGTGTTTTTCGATGAGCAGTTCTTC. This encodes CSVVWLAGSVFFDEQFF.

The rearrangement links TRBV5-6 to TRBJ2-7, with 9 bases that match TRBD2. Germline values: CDR1 SGHDT, CDR2 YYEEEE. J gave up 0 bases and V 2 bases, and 15 bases lay outside the gene matches. The CDR3 runs 19 residues. DNA of the CDR3: TGTGCCAGCAGCTTCCCGGGGGGTAGCGGGAGTCCGAGCTCCTACGAGCAGTACTTC. Protein product: CASSFPGGSGSPSSYEQYF.

This clone was counted only a few times. V usage is TRBV7-6 and J usage is TRBJ2-7; unclear D gene. The germline V and J ends were trimmed by 3 bases and 3 bases, with 21 bases remaining between them. The CDR3 loop spans 17 amino acids. CDR1 is SGHVS and CDR2 is FNYEAQ in the germline V gene. Here the CDR3 reads CASSFGPLGSLDYEQYF. As DNA, the CDR3 is TGTGCCAGCAGCTTTGGCCCCTTAGGCAGCCTAGACTACGAGCAGTACTTC.

This clone was seen more than once but under ten times. The chain recombines TRBV6-1 with TRBJ2-2; D gene uncertain. V was pared by 6 bases and J by 0 bases, with 8 bases between. Germline V gene lookup returns CDR1 MNHNS and CDR2 SASEGT. CDR3 length equals 14 residues. The CDR3 sequence is CASRATPNTGELFF. Here the CDR3 DNA reads TGTGCCAGCAGGGCGACCCCGAACACCGGGGAGCTGTTTTTT.

The V gene is TRBV6-5, the J gene TRBJ2-5; a possible D gene is TRBD1 (6 bases). Trimming took 5 bases from V and 1 from J, leaving 11 bases between them. In germline, CDR1 is MNHEY, CDR2 SVGAGI. CDR3 size: 14 residues. CDR3 nucleotide sequence: TGTGCCAGCAGTCGGACAGACAGCCAAGAGACCCAGTACTTC. Its protein product is CASSRTDSQETQYF.

V is TRBV7-9 and J is TRBJ2-1, with TRBD2 matching over 11 bases. Trimming cost V 3 bases and J 8 bases; bases outside gene matches: 9. CDR1 and CDR2 from the germline V gene are SEHNR and FQNEAQ (reference sequence). The CDR3 spans 16 residues. The CDR3 region is CASSFSTSGNLYEQFF. DNA of the CDR3: TGTGCCAGCAGCTTTTCGACTAGCGGGAATCTATATGAGCAGTTCTTC. The whole variable domain, remainder taken from reference TRBV7-9 and TRBJ2-1, is DTGVSQNPRHKITKRGQNVTFRCDPISEHNRLYWYRQTLGQGPEFLTYFQNEAQLEKSRLLSDRFSAERPKGSFSTLEIQRTEQGDSAMYLCASSFSTSGNLYEQFFGPGTRLTVL.

The gene calls are TRBV9 and TRBJ2-7, with a weak D call TRBD2 (5 bases). The CDR3 is 13 amino acids. V lost 0 bases and J 5 bases, leaving 9 bases between the germline ends. The V gene's germline CDR1 is SGDLS and CDR2 YYNGEE. This CDR3 reads CASSVGAGNEQYF. DNA of the CDR3: TGTGCCAGCAGCGTAGGTGCGGGCAACGAGCAGTACTTC.

The V gene is TRBV28, the J gene TRBJ2-2; D gene ambiguous. Trimming pared 2 bases from V and 0 bases from J, leaving 19 bases between. The germline CDR1 and CDR2 sequences are MDHEN and SYDVKM. The CDR3 contains 19 residues. The CDR3 DNA reads as TGTGCCAGCAGTTTAGTCCCCCCTTCGGGTTCGGCGAACACCGGGGAGCTGTTTTTT. Amino acids: CASSLVPPSGSANTGELFF. The entire variable domain, with the rest obtained from reference TRBV28 and TRBJ2-2, is as follows: DVKVTQSSRYLVKRTGEKVFLECVQDMDHENMFWYRQDPGLGLRLIYFSYDVKMKEKGDIPEGYSVSREKKERFSLILESASTNQTSMYLCASSLVPPSGSANTGELFFGEGSRLTVL.

The chain links TRBV27 to TRBJ2-1, with unresolved D. V was pared by 4 bases and J by 3 bases, with 16 bases between. Germline values: CDR1 MNHEY, CDR2 SMNVEV (reference sequence). CDR3 length equals 16 residues. This CDR3 is CASSSRVGEVYNEQFF. CDR3 coding DNA: TGTGCCAGCAGTTCCCGGGTGGGCGAAGTCTACAATGAGCAGTTCTTC.

The sample holds one count of this clone. The gene calls are TRBV7-3 and TRBJ1-2, with 10 bases aligning to TRBD1. Germline CDR1 reads SGHTA; CDR2 reads FQGTGA. After removal of 1 base from V and 13 bases from J, the junction contained 6 bases not matched to a gene. The CDR3 runs to 13 residues. The CDR3 is CASSLKGTGVITF. DNA of the CDR3: TGTGCCAGCAGCTTAAAAGGGACAGGGGTCATCACCTTC. Drawing the rest from reference TRBV7-3 and TRBJ1-2, the complete variable domain is GAGVSQTPSNKVTEKGKYVELRCDPISGHTALYWYRQSLGQGPEFLIYFQGTGAADDSGLPNDRFFAVRPEGSVSTLKIQRTERGDSAVYLCASSLKGTGVITFGSGTRLTVV.

This sequence joins TRBV6-4 and TRBJ1-1; D is ambiguous. The ends were cut back, 3 bases at V and 11 bases at J, with 13 bases in the middle. The CDR3 runs 12 residues. Germline V gene sequence: CDR1 MRHNA, CDR2 SNTAGT. The CDR3 sequence is CASSDGGDGAFF. The CDR3 nucleotides are TGTGCCAGCAGTGATGGTGGTGATGGGGCTTTCTTT.

This chain connects TRBV4-2 to TRBJ2-5; 14 bases line up with TRBD2. Germline V CDR1 and CDR2: LGHNA, YNFKEQ. V lost 1 base and J lost 5; bases outside the gene matches: 0. The CDR3 runs 15 residues. The CDR3 DNA sequence: TGTGCCAGCAGCCAAGGGACTAGCGGGAGGGAGACCCAGTACTTC. This sequence encodes CASSQGTSGRETQYF.